The clone carrying this T cell receptor (beta chain) was picked up many times. Its cognate antigen is unknown. The record originates from a study of Graves' ophthalmopathy and Graves' hyperthyroidism. Study findings and constraints: Ophthalmopathy progression predictions by the model showed 72% to 80% specificity and roughly 70% sensitivity.

Amplification of the TCR beta CDR3 regions used RNA transcripts (as template). HTBI primers were employed in first-round RT-PCR, then a second-round multiplex PCR followed. TCRdb independently ran MiXCR on the multiplex PCR reads; one entry per CDR3 protein. The table lists around 340,000 distinct CDR3 sequences, roughly 15% of them singletons, with more than 9% in the top ten. The clonotype comes from an adult man with Graves' ophthalmopathy. The sample consisted of peripheral blood.

CDR3 region: CASSLGQGFDEQYF. CDR3 DNA: TGTGCCAGCAGTCTAGGACAGGGGTTCGACGAGCAGTACTTC. The rearrangement links TRBV12-3 or TRBV12-4 to TRBJ2-7, with 9 bases matching TRBD1. This CDR3 is built from 14 residues. Trimming took 5 bases from V and 5 from J; bases not matched to a gene: 7.